The sequence of this T cell receptor (beta chain) was determined in a study of blood T cell repertoires in COVID-19. Across the study: Acute and convalescent COVID-19 specimens originated in the United States, Italy and Spain. T cells, B-cell-depleted T cells, or PBMCs supplied cDNA or gDNA.

Authors' processing steps: Estimates of nucleated cell counts were drawn from the amplification of reference gene primers. Profiling relied on immunoSEQ multiplex PCR, and the TCRdb table lists in-frame clones only, not all of them. The DNA was the basis for D and trimming; V, J and clone size are from that table. The table includes under 250,000 clones, 92% detected once. The CDR3 has 16 residues. Germline V gene sequence: CDR1 SGHNT, CDR2 YYREEE (reference sequence). The V and J ends lost 3 bases and 6 bases, in that order; junction bases with no gene match: 10. This receptor was taken from a man aged 25 to 40 with acute or convalescent COVID-19. The chain links TRBV5-4 to TRBJ2-2; TRBD2 matches 8 bases. What was sequenced was peripheral blood. The CDR3 DNA is TGTGCCAGCAGCTCCATTTCAAGCGGGAGTTCCGGGGAGCTGTTTTTT. Translating gives CASSSISSGSSGELFF. The entire variable domain, with the rest obtained from reference TRBV5-4 and TRBJ2-2, is as follows: ETGVTQSPTHLIKTRGQQVTLRCSSQSGHNTVSWYQQALGQGPQFIFQYYREEENGRGNFPPRFSGLQFPNYSSELNVNALELDDSALYLCASSSISSGSSGELFFGEGSRLTVL.